This T cell receptor beta chain was identified during a study of T-cell memory formation after mild COVID-19. Points from the study as a whole: Clones contracting day 15 to 85 were balanced CD4/CD8; later expanders leaned CD4+. Clones that contracted clustered mainly in CM and EM if CD4+ and in EMRA if CD8+. Detection of some responders pre-infection suggested pre-existing cross-reactive memory T cells participated.

This clonotype has ten or more counts. No antigen is known for it. A read error may produce the germline difference seen at one junction end. Per the germline V gene, CDR1 is DFQATT and CDR2 is SNEGSKA (reference sequence). The CDR3 runs to 11 residues. Amplification by 5'RACE using constant-segment primers produced TCR alpha and TCR beta cDNA libraries that carried sample barcodes and UMIs. Via MiXCR, TCRdb re-called the 5' RACE reads, giving one row per CDR3 protein. Of 140,000 to 150,000 distinct CDR3 sequences in the sample, 6% to 7% are singletons; the top ten hold under 2.5%. The chain employs TRBV20-1 and TRBJ1-2, with D maybe TRBD1 (5 bases). This TCR was recovered from an adult woman who had mild COVID-19 (a few samples of this study predate the infection). Cell type and time point are not known. Sequenced sample: PBMCs or a T cell subset sorted from them (not recorded which). CDR3 sequence reads: CSASSGYRGFF. CDR3 nucleotide sequence: TGCAGTGCTAGTAGCGGTTATAGGGGCTTTTTC.